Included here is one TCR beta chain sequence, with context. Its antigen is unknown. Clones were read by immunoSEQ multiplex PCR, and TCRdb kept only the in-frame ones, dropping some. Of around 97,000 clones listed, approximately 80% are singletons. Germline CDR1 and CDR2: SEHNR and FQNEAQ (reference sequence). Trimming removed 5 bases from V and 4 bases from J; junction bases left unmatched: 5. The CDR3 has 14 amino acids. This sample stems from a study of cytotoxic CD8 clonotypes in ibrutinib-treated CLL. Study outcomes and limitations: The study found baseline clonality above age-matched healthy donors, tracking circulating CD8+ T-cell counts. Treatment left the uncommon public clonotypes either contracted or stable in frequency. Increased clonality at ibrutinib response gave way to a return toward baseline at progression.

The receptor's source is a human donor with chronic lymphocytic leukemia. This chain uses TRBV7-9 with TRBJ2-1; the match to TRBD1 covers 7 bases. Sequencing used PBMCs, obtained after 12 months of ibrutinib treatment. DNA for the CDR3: TGTGCCAGCAGCATCGGGACAGAGTACAATGAGCAGTTCTTC. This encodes CASSIGTEYNEQFF.